This T cell receptor beta chain was recorded in a study of blood T cell repertoires in COVID-19. Study in general: T cells, B-cell-depleted T cells, or PBMCs provided the cDNA or gDNA that served as material.

The age range of participants was 18 to 89 years, with residence in about two dozen US areas. As processed by the authors: Nucleated cell counts were estimated from reference gene primer amplification. Sequencing used immunoSEQ multiplex PCR; TCRdb keeps in-frame clones, though not all of them. The D gene and trimming were derived from the DNA, and the V and J assignments and clone size from that table. The table has about 230,000 clones, roughly 86% seen once. This clone appeared a few times. The V gene end was trimmed by 5 bases and the J gene end by 2 bases; junction bases not matched to a gene: 9. CDR3 length: 16 residues. CDR1 is MNHEY and CDR2 is SMNVEV in the germline V gene (reference sequence).

Sequencing input: PBMCs or T cells enriched from blood (not recorded which). This clonotype originated in a woman aged 25 to 39 with acute COVID-19. The V and J genes are TRBV27 and TRBJ2-7, with 10 bases fitting TRBD2. CDR3 sequence: CASSPIELAGAYEQYF. The CDR3 nucleotides are TGTGCCAGCAGTCCCATCGAGCTAGCGGGGGCCTACGAGCAGTACTTC.